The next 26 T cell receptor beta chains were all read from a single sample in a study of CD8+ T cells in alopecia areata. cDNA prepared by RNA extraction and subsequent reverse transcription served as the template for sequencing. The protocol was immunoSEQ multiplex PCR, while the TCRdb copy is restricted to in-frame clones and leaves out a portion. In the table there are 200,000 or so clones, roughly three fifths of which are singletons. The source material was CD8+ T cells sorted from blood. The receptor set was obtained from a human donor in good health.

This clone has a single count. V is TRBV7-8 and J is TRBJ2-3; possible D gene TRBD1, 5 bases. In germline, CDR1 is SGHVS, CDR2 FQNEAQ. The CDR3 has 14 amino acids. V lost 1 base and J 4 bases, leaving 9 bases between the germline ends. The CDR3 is CASSLVREADTQYF. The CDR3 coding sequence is TGTGCCAGCAGCTTAGTCAGGGAAGCAGATACGCAGTATTTT. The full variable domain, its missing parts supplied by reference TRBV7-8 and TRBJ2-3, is GAGVSQSPRYKVAKRGQDVALRCDPISGHVSLFWYQQALGQGPEFLTYFQNEAQLDKSGLPSDRFFAERPEGSVSTLKIQRTQQEDSAVYLCASSLVREADTQYFGPGTRLTVL.

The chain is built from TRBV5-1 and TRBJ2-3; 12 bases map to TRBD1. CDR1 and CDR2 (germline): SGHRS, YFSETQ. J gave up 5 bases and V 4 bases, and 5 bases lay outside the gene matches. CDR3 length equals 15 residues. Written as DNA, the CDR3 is TGCGCCAGCAGCGTGGGACAGGGGGCCGAAGATACGCAGTATTTT. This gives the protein CASSVGQGAEDTQYF. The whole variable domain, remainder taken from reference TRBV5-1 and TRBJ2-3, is KAGVTQTPRYLIKTRGQQVTLSCSPISGHRSVSWYQQTPGQGLQFLFEYFSETQRNKGNFPGRFSGRQFSNSRSEMNVSTLELGDSALYLCASSVGQGAEDTQYFGPGTRLTVL.

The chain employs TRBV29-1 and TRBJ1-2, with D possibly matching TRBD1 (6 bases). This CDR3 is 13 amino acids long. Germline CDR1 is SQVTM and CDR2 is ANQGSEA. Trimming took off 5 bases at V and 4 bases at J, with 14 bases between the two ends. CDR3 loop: CSVRDTAIYGYTF. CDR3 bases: TGCAGCGTTCGGGACACAGCCATCTATGGCTACACCTTC.

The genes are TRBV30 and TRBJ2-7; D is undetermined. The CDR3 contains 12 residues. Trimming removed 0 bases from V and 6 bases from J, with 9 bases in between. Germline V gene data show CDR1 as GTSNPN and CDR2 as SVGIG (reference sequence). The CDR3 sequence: CAWSVLLAEQYF. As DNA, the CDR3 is TGTGCCTGGAGTGTACTCCTTGCCGAGCAGTACTTC. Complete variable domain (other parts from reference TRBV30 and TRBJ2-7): SQTIHQWPATLVQPVGSPLSLECTVEGTSNPNLYWYRQAAGRGLQLLFYSVGIGQISSEVPQNLSASRPQDRQFILSSKKLLLSDSGFYLCAWSVLLAEQYFGPGTRLTVT.

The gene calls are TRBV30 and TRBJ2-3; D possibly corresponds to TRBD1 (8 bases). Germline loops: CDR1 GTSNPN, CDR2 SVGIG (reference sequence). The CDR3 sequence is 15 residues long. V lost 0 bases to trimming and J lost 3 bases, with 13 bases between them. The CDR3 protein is CAWSVQGGSTDTQYF. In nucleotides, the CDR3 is TGTGCCTGGAGTGTACAGGGGGGGTCGACAGATACGCAGTATTTT.

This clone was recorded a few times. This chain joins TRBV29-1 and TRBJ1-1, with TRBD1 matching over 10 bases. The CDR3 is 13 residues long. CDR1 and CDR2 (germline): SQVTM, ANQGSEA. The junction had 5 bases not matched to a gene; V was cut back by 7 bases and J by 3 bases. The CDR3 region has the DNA TGCAGCGCCAGGACAGGGGGTGACACTGAAGCTTTCTTT. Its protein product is CSARTGGDTEAFF.

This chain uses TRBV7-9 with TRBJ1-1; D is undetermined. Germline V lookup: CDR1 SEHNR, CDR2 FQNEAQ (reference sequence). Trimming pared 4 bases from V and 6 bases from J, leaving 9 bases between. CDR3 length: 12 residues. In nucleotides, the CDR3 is TGTGCCAGCAGCTCCCCTTGGGCTGAAGCTTTCTTT. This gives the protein CASSSPWAEAFF.

CDR3 DNA: TGTGCCAGCACCCCGGCCTACGAGCAGTACTTC. Translation: CASTPAYEQYF. This chain joins TRBV2 and TRBJ2-7; no clear D. Germline V gene lookup returns CDR1 SNHLY and CDR2 FYNNEI. The CDR3 is made up of 11 amino acids. Trimming cost V 7 bases and J 2 bases, with 6 bases left between them.

CDR3 loop: CASSPRDSGTEAFF. In DNA, the CDR3 is TGTGCCAGCAGTCCTCGGGACAGTGGAACTGAAGCTTTCTTT. The chain has TRBV6-1 and TRBJ1-1; 7 bases align to TRBD1. Unmatched junction bases numbered 8, after V lost 5 bases and J lost 5 bases. The germline CDR1 and CDR2 sequences are MNHNS and SASEGT. The CDR3 is made up of 14 amino acids.

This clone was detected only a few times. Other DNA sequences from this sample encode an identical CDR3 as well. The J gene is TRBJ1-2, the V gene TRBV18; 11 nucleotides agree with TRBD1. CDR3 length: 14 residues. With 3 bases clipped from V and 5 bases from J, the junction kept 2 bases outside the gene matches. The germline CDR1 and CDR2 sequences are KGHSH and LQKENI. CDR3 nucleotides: TGTGCCAGCTCACCCGGACAGGGGGCATATGGCTACACCTTC. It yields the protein CASSPGQGAYGYTF.

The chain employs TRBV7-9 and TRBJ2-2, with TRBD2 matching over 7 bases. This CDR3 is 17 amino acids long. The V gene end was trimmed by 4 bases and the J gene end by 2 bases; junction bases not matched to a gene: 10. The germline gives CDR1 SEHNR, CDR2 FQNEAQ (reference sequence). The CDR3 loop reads CASSSTDPGLNTGELFF. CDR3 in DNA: TGTGCCAGCAGCTCTACTGATCCGGGACTAAACACCGGGGAGCTGTTTTTT. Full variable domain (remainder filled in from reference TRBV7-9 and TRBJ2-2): DTGVSQNPRHKITKRGQNVTFRCDPISEHNRLYWYRQTLGQGPEFLTYFQNEAQLEKSRLLSDRFSAERPKGSFSTLEIQRTEQGDSAMYLCASSSTDPGLNTGELFFGEGSRLTVL.

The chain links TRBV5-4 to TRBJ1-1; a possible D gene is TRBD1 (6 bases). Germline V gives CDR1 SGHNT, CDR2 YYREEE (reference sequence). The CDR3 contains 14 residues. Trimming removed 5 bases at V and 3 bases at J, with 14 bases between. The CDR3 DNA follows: TGTGCCAGCAGACTTGACACAGGGCACACTGAAGCTTTCTTT. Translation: CASRLDTGHTEAFF.

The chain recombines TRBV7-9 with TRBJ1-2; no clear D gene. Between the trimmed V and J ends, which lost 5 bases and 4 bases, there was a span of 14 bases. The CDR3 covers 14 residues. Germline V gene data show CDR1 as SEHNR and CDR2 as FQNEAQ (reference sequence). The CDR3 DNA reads TGTGCCAGCAGCCCCACGTTGGGTGGCTATGGCTACACCTTC. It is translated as CASSPTLGGYGYTF.

CDR3 region: CASSLLLGGNTEAFF. The CDR3 DNA follows: TGTGCCAGCAGCTTGCTTTTGGGAGGGAACACTGAAGCTTTCTTT. The chain joins TRBV5-6 to TRBJ1-1, with D hard to call. The CDR3 is made up of 15 amino acids. Trimming took off 1 base at V and 1 base at J, with 11 bases between the two ends. Germline CDR1 is SGHDT and CDR2 is YYEEEE.

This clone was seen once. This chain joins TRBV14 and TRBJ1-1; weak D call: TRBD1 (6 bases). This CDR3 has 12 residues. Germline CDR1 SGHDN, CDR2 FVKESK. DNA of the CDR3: TGTTCCTCCTCCCGGGACACCGTGGAAGCTTTCTTT. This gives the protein CSSSRDTVEAFF.

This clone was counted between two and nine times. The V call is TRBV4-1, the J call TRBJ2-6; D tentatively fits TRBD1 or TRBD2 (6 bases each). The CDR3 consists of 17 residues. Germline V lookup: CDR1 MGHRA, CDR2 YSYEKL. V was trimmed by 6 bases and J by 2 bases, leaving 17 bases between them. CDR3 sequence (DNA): TGCGCCAGCAGTCCGGTGGGGGGCATAACTGGGGCCAACGTCCTGACTTTC. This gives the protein CASSPVGGITGANVLTF.

CDR3 sequence reads: CASSPNLQGNYGYTF. CDR3 in DNA: TGTGCCAGCAGCCCTAATCTACAGGGTAACTATGGCTACACCTTC. This chain connects TRBV27 to TRBJ1-2, with a weak D call TRBD1 (6 bases). V gave up 6 bases and J gave up 1 base, with 15 bases separating them. CDR3 length equals 15 residues. The germline V gene encodes CDR1 MNHEY and CDR2 SMNVEV (reference sequence).

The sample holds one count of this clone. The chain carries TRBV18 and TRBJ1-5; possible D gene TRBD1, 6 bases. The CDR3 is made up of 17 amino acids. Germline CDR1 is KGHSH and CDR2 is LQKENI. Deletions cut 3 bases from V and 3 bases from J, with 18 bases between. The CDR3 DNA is TGTGCCAGCTCACCCTCGGGTATTGGGGACAACAATCAGCCCCAGCATTTT. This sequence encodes CASSPSGIGDNNQPQHF.

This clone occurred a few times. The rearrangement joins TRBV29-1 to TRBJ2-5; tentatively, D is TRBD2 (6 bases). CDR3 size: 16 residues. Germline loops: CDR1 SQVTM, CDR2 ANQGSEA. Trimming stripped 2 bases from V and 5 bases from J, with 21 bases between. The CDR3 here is CSVETSPGVVRETQYF. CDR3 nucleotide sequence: TGCAGCGTTGAAACTAGCCCTGGGGTTGTGCGGGAGACCCAGTACTTC.

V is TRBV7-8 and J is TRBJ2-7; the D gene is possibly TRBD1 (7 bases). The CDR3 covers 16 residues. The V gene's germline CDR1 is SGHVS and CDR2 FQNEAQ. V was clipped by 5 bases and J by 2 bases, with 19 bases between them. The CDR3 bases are TGTGCCAGCAGCGGTCAAAGGCAGGGGGGCACCTACGAGCAGTACTTC. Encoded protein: CASSGQRQGGTYEQYF.

The CDR3 DNA reads TGTGCTAGTGGACAGGGGGTAACCACCGGGGAGCTGTTTTTT. It yields the protein CASGQGVTTGELFF. The chain carries TRBV12-5 and TRBJ2-2; TRBD1 matches 8 bases. The CDR3 is 14 residues long. J gave up 4 bases and V 6 bases, and 4 bases lay outside the gene matches. Germline-derived CDR1 and CDR2 are LGHNT and FRNRAP.

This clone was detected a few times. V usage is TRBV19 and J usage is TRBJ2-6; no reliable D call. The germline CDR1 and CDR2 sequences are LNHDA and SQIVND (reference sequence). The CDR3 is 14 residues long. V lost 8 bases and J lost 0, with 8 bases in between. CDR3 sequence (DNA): TGTGCCAGTTCCTGGAGCTCTGGGGCCAACGTCCTGACTTTC. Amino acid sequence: CASSWSSGANVLTF.

CDR3 in DNA: TGCGCCAGCAGTTACGGGGCCGGGGGCAATCAGCCCCAGCATTTT. This gives the protein CASSYGAGGNQPQHF. The chain recombines TRBV5-1 with TRBJ1-5, with D possibly being TRBD1 (5 bases). In germline, CDR1 is SGHRS, CDR2 YFSETQ. With 5 bases removed from V and 2 bases from J, the gap between germline ends came to 14 bases. This CDR3 is 15 amino acids long.

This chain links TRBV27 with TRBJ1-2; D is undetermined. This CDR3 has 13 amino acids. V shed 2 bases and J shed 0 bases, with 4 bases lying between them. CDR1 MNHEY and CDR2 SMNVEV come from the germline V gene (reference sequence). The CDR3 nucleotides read TGTGCCAGCAGTTTAAATGCTAACTATGGCTACACCTTC. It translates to CASSLNANYGYTF.

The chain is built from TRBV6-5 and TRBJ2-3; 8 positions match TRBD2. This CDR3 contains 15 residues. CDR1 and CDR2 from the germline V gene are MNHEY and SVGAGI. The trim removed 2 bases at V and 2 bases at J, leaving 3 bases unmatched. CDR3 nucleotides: TGTGCCAGCAGTTACGGAGCGGGGGTCACAGATACGCAGTATTTT. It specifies CASSYGAGVTDTQYF.

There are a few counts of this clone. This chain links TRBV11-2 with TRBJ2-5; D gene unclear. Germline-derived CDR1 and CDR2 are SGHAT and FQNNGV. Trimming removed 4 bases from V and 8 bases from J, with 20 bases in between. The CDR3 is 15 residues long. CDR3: CASSSTPGVIDTQYF. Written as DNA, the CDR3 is TGTGCCAGCAGCTCCACCCCCGGAGTGATCGACACCCAGTACTTC.